This TCR beta chain was recorded in a study of T-cell memory formation after mild COVID-19. Study-wide context: Clusters of TCRs were largely donor specific.

TCRdb recomputed calls from the 5' RACE reads with MiXCR, one row per CDR3 protein. There are about 190,000 distinct CDR3 sequences in the sample; roughly 18% occur only once, and roughly 2.3% lies in the top ten. The CDR3 is 13 residues long. Germline CDR1 reads SGHTA; CDR2 reads FQGNSA. V lost 8 bases, J lost 1 base, and 9 bases lay in between. The specimen was PBMCs or a T cell subset sorted from them (not recorded which). The receptor was isolated from an adult woman who had mild COVID-19 (a few samples of this study predate the infection). Cell type and time point are not known. This chain uses TRBV7-2 with TRBJ1-5; unclear D gene. The CDR3 is CASREQSNQPQHF. The CDR3 DNA reads TGTGCCAGCCGGGAACAAAGCAATCAGCCCCAGCATTTT.